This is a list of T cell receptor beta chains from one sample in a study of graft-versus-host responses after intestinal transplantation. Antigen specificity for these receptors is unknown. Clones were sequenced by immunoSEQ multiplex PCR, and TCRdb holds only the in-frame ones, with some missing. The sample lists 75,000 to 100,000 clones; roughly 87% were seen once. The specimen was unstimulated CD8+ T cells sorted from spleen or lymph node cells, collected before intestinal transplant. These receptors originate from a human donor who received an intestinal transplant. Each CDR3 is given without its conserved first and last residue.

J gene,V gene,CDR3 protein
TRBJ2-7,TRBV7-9,ASSLGREYEQY
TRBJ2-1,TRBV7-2,ASSLVGGGEQF
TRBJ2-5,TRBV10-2,ASSGLAGGYQETQY
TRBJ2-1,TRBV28,ASSSRGSYNEQF
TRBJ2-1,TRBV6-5,ASSPTTYNEQF
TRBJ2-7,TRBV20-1,SATPHSEQY
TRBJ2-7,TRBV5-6,ASSYPPGLAGAPGEQY
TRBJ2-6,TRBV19,ASTPIPSGANVLT
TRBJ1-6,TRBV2,ASSELGQGAYSPLH
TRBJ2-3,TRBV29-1,SVENLEDTQY
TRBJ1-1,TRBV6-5,ASSSLFAGNTEAF
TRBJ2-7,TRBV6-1,ASSGDFPGLGIYEQY
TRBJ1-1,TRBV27,ASSLSGGRTEAF
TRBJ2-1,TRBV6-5,ASSLAGVNEQF
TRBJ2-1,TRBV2,ASSRRGQGGDEQF
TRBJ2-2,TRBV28,ASSPRGTSAAGELF
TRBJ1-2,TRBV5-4,ASSAKQGEGYT
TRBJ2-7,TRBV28,ASRGVVSYEQY
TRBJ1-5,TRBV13,ASSFGIQGNQPQH
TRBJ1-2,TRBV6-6,ASSYFRGGDYGYT
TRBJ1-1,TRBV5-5,ASSLNVVGDEAF
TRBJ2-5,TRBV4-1,ASSHTTGKETQY
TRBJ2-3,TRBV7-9,ASSPLAGVEDTQY
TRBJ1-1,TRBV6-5,ASSYSGANTEAF
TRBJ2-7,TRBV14,ASRSDYSYEQY
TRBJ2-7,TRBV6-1,ASRTTSGIDYEQY
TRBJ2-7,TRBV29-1,SVEDLGFPYEQY
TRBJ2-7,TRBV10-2,ASKPGQAIYEQY
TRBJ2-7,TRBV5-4,ASSLWPLASYEQY
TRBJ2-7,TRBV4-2,ASSQVGGYEQY
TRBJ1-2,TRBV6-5,ASSYDRELYGYT
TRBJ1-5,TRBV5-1,ASSLDRDRGNQPQH
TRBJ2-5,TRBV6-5,ASSFGGVETQY
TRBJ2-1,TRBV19,ASSIEKREGGYNEQF
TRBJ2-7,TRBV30,AWSAINEQY
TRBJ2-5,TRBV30,AWTGQGVGETQY
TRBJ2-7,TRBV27,ASSLQGRSSYEQY
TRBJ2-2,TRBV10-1,ASSPTGANTGELF
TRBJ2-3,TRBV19,ASISGRARCTDTQY
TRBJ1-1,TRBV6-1,ASSELVRGRTEAF
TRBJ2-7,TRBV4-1,ASSQEPLWSYEQY
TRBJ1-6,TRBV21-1,ASSNKGRAREPTWRSPLH
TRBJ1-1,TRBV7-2,ASRSNPGGTEAF
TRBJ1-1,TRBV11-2,ASSLWGGAFMNTEAF
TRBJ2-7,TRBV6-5,ASSDLGVSYEQY
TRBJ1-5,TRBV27,ASRGKDQPQH
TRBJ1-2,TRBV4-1,ASSQTMGEKDGYT
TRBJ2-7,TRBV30,AWSVSRDAAY
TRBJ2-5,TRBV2,ASKREGGETQY
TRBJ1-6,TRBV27,ASSFGTGNSPLH